Listed here are 2 T cell receptor beta chains from one sample, sequenced in a study of T-cell reconstitution after alpha-beta-depleted transplantation in children. Unique molecular identifiers were used in preparing the TCRbeta library. Each CDR3 protein gets one entry after TCRdb re-called the PCR reads with MiXCR. In the table there are 600,000 to 700,000 distinct CDR3 sequences, over 15% of which are singletons. This specimen was PBMCs from the stem cell graft donor, taken from the stem cell graft. These receptors were taken from a human donor who donated a stem cell graft to a child with acute myeloid leukemia.

V usage is TRBV28 and J usage is TRBJ2-7; TRBD1 is a possible D gene (5 bases). Trimming removed 1 base from V and 2 bases from J, with 9 bases in between. This CDR3 contains 14 residues. Per the germline V gene, CDR1 is MDHEN and CDR2 is SYDVKM. The CDR3 protein is CASSLYDRTYEQYF. The CDR3 nucleotides are TGTGCCAGCAGTTTATACGACAGAACCTACGAGCAGTACTTC.

The rearrangement joins TRBV9 to TRBJ2-4; TRBD2 might be the D (6 bases). Germline assignment: CDR1 SGDLS and CDR2 YYNGEE. The germline V and J ends were trimmed by 5 bases and 0 bases, with 18 bases remaining between them. The CDR3 extends over 17 amino acids. CDR3 DNA sequence: TGTGCCAGCAGTCCCCAGGGAGGACAACTAGCCAAAAACATTCAGTACTTC. It translates to CASSPQGGQLAKNIQYF.